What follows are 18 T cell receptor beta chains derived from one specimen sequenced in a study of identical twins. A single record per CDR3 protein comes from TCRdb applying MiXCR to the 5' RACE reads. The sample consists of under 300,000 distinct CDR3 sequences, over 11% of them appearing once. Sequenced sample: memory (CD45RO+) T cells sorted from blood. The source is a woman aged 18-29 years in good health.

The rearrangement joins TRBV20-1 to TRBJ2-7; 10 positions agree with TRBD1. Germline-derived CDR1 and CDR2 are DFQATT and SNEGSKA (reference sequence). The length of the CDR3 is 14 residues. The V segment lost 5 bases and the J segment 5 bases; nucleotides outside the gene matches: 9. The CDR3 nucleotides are TGCAGTGCTGGGGACAGGGGAGGTGGGAACGAGCAGTACTTC. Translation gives CSAGDRGGGNEQYF.

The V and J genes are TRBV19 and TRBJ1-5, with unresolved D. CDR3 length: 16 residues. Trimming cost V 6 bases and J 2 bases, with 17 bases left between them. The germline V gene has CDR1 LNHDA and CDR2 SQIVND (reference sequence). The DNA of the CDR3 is TGTGCCAGTAGCCAAACCCATCGGGGAGGCAATCAGCCCCAGCATTTT. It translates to CASSQTHRGGNQPQHF.

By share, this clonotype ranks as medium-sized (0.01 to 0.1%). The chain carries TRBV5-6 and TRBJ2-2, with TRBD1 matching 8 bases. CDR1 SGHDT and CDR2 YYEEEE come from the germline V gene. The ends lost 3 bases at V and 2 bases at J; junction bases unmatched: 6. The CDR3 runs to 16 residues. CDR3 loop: CASSSMGTGNTGELFF. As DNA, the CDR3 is TGTGCCAGCAGCTCAATGGGGACAGGAAACACCGGGGAGCTGTTTTTT.

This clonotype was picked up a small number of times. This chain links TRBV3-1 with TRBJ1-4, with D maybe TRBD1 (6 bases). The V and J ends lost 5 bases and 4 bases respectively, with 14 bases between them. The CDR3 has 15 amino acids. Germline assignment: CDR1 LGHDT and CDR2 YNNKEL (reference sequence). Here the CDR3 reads CASSSRTVYNEKLFF. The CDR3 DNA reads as TGTGCCAGCAGCTCACGGACAGTTTATAATGAAAAACTGTTTTTT.

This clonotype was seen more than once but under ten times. This chain's CDR3 is CATSRDIGPGEKLFF. DNA of the CDR3: TGTGCCACCAGCAGAGATATAGGGCCTGGTGAAAAACTGTTTTTT. This chain uses TRBV15 with TRBJ1-4; D remains unclear. Germline V gene data show CDR1 as LNHNV and CDR2 as YYDKDF (reference sequence). V gave up 0 bases and J gave up 7 bases, with 12 bases separating them. The CDR3 covers 15 residues.

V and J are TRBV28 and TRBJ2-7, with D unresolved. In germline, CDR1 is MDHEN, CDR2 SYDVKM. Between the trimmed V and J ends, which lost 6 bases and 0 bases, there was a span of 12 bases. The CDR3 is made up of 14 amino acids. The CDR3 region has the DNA TGTGCCAGCAGAAAACCGGGTCACTCCTACGAGCAGTACTTC. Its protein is CASRKPGHSYEQYF.

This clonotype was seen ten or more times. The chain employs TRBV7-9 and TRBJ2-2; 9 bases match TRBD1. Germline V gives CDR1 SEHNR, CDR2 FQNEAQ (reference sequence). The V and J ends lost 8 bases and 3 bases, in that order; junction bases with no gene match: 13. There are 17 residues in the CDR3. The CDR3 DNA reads TGTGCCAGCCAAAGGGGACAGGGTTCTGGTTACACCGGGGAGCTGTTTTTT. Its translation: CASQRGQGSGYTGELFF.

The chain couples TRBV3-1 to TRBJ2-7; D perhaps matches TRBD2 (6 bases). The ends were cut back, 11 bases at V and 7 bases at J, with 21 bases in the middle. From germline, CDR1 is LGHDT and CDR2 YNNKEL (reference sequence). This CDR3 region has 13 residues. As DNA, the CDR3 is TGTGCCGCCGGGGGTGACTCTTTGGGGGAGCAGTACTTC. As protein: CAAGGDSLGEQYF.

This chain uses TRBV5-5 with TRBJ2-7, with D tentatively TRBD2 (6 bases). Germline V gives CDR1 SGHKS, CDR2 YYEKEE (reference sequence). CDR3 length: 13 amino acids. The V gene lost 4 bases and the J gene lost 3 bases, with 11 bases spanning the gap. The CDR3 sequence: CASSGTYLYEQYF. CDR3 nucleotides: TGTGCCAGCAGCGGGACTTACCTCTACGAGCAGTACTTC.

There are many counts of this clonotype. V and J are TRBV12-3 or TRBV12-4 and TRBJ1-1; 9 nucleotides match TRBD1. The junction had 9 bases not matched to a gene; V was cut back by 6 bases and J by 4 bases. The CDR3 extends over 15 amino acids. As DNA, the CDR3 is TGTGCCAGCAGCAAAAGGACAGGGGATCTCACTGAAGCTTTCTTT. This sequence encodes CASSKRTGDLTEAFF.

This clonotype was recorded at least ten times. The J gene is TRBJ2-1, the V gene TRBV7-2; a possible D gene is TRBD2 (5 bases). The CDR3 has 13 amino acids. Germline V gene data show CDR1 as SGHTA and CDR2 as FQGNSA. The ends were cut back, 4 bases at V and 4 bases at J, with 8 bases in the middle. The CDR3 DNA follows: TGTGCCAGCAGCTCGCCGGGGTACAATGAGCAGTTCTTC. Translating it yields CASSSPGYNEQFF.

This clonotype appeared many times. CDR3: CASSLRPQGTSGEEQFF. The CDR3 nucleotides read TGTGCCAGCAGTTTGCGACCCCAGGGGACTAGCGGGGAAGAGCAGTTCTTC. V gene TRBV28 combines with J gene TRBJ2-1; 13 bases are shared with TRBD2. With 3 bases clipped from V and 10 bases from J, the junction kept 12 bases outside the gene matches. This CDR3 is 17 amino acids long. From germline, CDR1 is MDHEN and CDR2 SYDVKM.

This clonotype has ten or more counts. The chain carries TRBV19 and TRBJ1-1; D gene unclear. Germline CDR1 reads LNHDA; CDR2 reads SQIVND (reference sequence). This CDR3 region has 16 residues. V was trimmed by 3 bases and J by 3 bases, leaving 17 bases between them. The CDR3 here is CASSMPTGRTDTEAFF. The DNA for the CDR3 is TGTGCCAGTAGTATGCCCACCGGGCGTACGGACACTGAAGCTTTCTTT. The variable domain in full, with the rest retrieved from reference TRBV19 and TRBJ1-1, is DGGITQSPKYLFRKEGQNVTLSCEQNLNHDAMYWYRQDPGQGLRLIYYSQIVNDFQKGDIAEGYSVSREKKESFPLTVTSAQKNPTAFYLCASSMPTGRTDTEAFFGQGTRLTVV.

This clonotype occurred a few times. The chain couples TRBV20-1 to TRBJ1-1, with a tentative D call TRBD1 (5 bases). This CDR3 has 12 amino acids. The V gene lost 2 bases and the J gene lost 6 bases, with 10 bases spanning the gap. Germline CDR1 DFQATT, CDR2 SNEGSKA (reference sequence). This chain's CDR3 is CSARRGVAEAFF. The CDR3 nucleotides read TGCAGTGCTAGACGGGGGGTCGCTGAAGCTTTCTTT.

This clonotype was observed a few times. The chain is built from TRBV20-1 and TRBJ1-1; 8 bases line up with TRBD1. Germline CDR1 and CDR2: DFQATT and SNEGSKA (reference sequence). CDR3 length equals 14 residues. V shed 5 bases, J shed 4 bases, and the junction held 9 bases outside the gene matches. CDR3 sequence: CSAAQQGVGTEAFF. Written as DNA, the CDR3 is TGCAGTGCTGCCCAACAGGGGGTGGGCACTGAAGCTTTCTTT.

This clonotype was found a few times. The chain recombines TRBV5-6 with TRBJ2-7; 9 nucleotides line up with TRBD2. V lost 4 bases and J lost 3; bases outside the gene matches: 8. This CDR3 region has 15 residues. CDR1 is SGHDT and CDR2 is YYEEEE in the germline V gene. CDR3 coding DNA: TGTGCCAGCAGCCCCCTGGGAGCGGGGGGCTACGAGCAGTACTTC. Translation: CASSPLGAGGYEQYF.

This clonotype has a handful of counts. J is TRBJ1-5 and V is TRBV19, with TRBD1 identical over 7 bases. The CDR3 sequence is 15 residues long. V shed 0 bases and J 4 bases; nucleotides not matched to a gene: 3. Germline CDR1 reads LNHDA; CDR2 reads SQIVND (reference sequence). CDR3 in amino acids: CASSIESTGNQPQHF. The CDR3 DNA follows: TGTGCCAGTAGTATAGAATCGACAGGGAATCAGCCCCAGCATTTT.

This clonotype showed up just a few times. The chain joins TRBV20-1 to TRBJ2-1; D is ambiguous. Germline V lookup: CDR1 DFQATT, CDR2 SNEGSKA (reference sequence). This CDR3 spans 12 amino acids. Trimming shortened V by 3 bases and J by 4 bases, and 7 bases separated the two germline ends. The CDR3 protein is CSASAEYNEQFF. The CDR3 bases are TGCAGTGCTAGTGCTGAGTACAATGAGCAGTTCTTC.